These 6 T cell receptor beta chains originate from one sample sequenced in a study of blood T cell repertoires in COVID-19. Sequencing used immunoSEQ multiplex PCR; TCRdb keeps in-frame clones, though not all of them. The sample records 60,000 to 85,000 clones, roughly 84% being singletons. Sequencing was carried out using peripheral blood. Every receptor here comes from a man in his 60s with COVID-19, enrolled during active disease.

The rearrangement joins TRBV7-3 to TRBJ1-2; TRBD1 matches 9 bases. This CDR3 is built from 14 residues. Per germline, CDR1 SGHTA and CDR2 FQGTGA. J lost 9 bases, V lost 2 bases, and 7 bases had no gene match. This chain's CDR3 is CASSLQGQGGSYTF. CDR3 coding DNA: TGTGCCAGCAGCTTACAGGGACAGGGTGGAAGCTACACCTTC.

The CDR3 is CATRLAGGIRELFF. In DNA form, the CDR3 reads TGTGCCACCCGACTAGCGGGGGGGATCCGGGAGCTGTTTTTT. The J gene is TRBJ2-2, the V gene TRBV19; 14 bases fit TRBD2. V lost 10 bases to trimming and J lost 9 bases; unmatched junction nucleotides: 7. The CDR3 length is 14 residues. The germline V gene has CDR1 LNHDA and CDR2 SQIVND (reference sequence).

This clone was seen only once. The CDR3 nucleotides read TGTGCCAGCAGCGAGAGGAACACCGGGGAGCTGTTTTTT. Its protein is CASSERNTGELFF. The rearrangement uses TRBV9 and TRBJ2-2; D is uncertain. With 3 bases removed from V and 1 base from J, the gap between germline ends came to 4 bases. This CDR3 is 13 amino acids long. Germline CDR1 and CDR2: SGDLS and YYNGEE. The full variable domain, completed using reference TRBV9 and TRBJ2-2, is DSGVTQTPKHLITATGQRVTLRCSPRSGDLSVYWYQQSLDQGLQFLIQYYNGEERAKGNILERFSAQQFPDLHSELNLSSLELGDSALYFCASSERNTGELFFGEGSRLTVL.

The CDR3 protein is CASSSGGTGYTF. The CDR3 region has the DNA TGTGCCAGCAGCTCAGGGGGGACTGGCTACACCTTC. J is TRBJ1-2 and V is TRBV28; 7 nucleotides line up with TRBD1. The J segment lost 7 bases and the V segment lost 6 bases, leaving 5 bases of the junction unmatched. CDR3 length equals 12 residues. Germline V gene lookup returns CDR1 MDHEN and CDR2 SYDVKM.

V gene TRBV2 combines with J gene TRBJ2-7; D is undetermined. The CDR3 is 15 residues long. Germline V gives CDR1 SNHLY, CDR2 FYNNEI. The germline V and J ends were trimmed by 7 bases and 0 bases, with 16 bases remaining between them. The CDR3 bases are TGTGCCAGCATAACTGACACACCGAGCTCCTACGAGCAGTACTTC. As protein: CASITDTPSSYEQYF.

The rearrangement joins TRBV5-1 to TRBJ1-2; a weak D match, TRBD1 (5 bases). Trimming removed 6 bases from V and 2 bases from J, with 14 bases in between. The CDR3 contains 14 residues. Germline assignment: CDR1 SGHRS and CDR2 YFSETQ. CDR3 loop: CASTIRGRNYGYTF. CDR3 in DNA: TGCGCCAGCACCATTCGGGGGAGGAACTATGGCTACACCTTC. Based on the CDR3 plus reference TRBV5-1 and TRBJ1-2, the full variable domain is KAGVTQTPRYLIKTRGQQVTLSCSPISGHRSVSWYQQTPGQGLQFLFEYFSETQRNKGNFPGRFSGRQFSNSRSEMNVSTLELGDSALYLCASTIRGRNYGYTFGSGTRLTVV.